These 8 T cell receptor beta chains came from one sample sequenced in a study of cytomegalovirus exposure and HLA in healthy donors. Primers included in the PCR were 60 Vbeta and 13 Jbeta primers. Sequencing used immunoSEQ multiplex PCR; TCRdb keeps in-frame clones, though not all of them. This table has 200,000 or so clones, approximately 80% appearing once. The specimen sequenced was PBMCs. The receptors here all came from a boy between 2 and 10 years old in good health and CMV-seronegative.

The rearrangement joins TRBV18 to TRBJ1-2; unclear D gene. The germline gives CDR1 KGHSH, CDR2 LQKENI. The CDR3 has 13 residues. The germline V and J ends were trimmed by 2 bases and 8 bases, with 12 bases remaining between them. DNA of the CDR3: TGTGCCAGCTCACCAAGAGGTTGGAAAGGCTACACCTTC. Translated: CASSPRGWKGYTF.

This clone appeared a few times. The chain links TRBV5-6 to TRBJ2-1; tentative D call: TRBD2 (6 bases). Germline values: CDR1 SGHDT, CDR2 YYEEEE. V was trimmed by 3 bases and J by 7 bases, leaving 14 bases between them. This CDR3 is built from 14 residues. Written as DNA, the CDR3 is TGTGCCAGCAGCTCAGGACTAACGGCAAATGAGCAGTTCTTC. Protein: CASSSGLTANEQFF.

The rearrangement uses TRBV7-9 and TRBJ1-1; D is ambiguous. Germline V gives CDR1 SEHNR, CDR2 FQNEAQ (reference sequence). The CDR3 length is 13 residues. The V and J ends lost 5 bases and 3 bases respectively, with 10 bases between them. The CDR3 nucleotides read TGTGCCAGCAGCGTCACCGGGTACACTGAAGCTTTCTTT. Amino acid sequence: CASSVTGYTEAFF. Complete variable domain (other parts from reference TRBV7-9 and TRBJ1-1): DTGVSQNPRHKITKRGQNVTFRCDPISEHNRLYWYRQTLGQGPEFLTYFQNEAQLEKSRLLSDRFSAERPKGSFSTLEIQRTEQGDSAMYLCASSVTGYTEAFFGQGTRLTVV.

This clone was counted a few times. The chain joins TRBV2 to TRBJ1-6, with D possibly being TRBD1 (5 bases). CDR1 is SNHLY, CDR2 FYNNEI, per germline. V lost 1 base and J 6 bases, leaving 13 bases between the germline ends. The CDR3 runs 16 residues. CDR3 bases: TGTGCCAGCAGTGAAGGCGGGGGGACCCTTAATTCACCCCTCCACTTT. Translating it yields CASSEGGGTLNSPLHF.

The chain recombines TRBV27 with TRBJ2-5; TRBD2 is a possible D gene (6 bases). CDR1 is MNHEY and CDR2 is SMNVEV in the germline V gene (reference sequence). CDR3 length: 13 residues. The germline V and J ends were trimmed by 5 bases and 11 bases, with 18 bases remaining between them. CDR3 residues: CASSGGTGREQYF. The CDR3 DNA is TGTGCCAGCAGTGGAGGGACCGGCCGTGAGCAGTACTTC.

This sequence joins TRBV6-1 and TRBJ1-2; D gene unclear. The CDR3 has 14 amino acids. The V end lost 3 bases, the J end lost 4 bases, and 12 bases lay between the germline ends. Per germline, CDR1 MNHNS and CDR2 SASEGT. CDR3 DNA sequence: TGTGCCAGCAGTGAGGGCCCATACCCCTATGGCTACACCTTC. It translates to CASSEGPYPYGYTF.

The rearrangement links TRBV19 to TRBJ1-2; 7 bases map to TRBD1. The CDR3 covers 13 residues. From germline, CDR1 is LNHDA and CDR2 SQIVND (reference sequence). V trimming: 6 bases; J trimming: 4 bases; junction bases outside the gene matches: 5. Here the CDR3 reads CASSHDRAYGYTF. CDR3 nucleotide sequence: TGTGCCAGTAGCCACGACAGGGCCTATGGCTACACCTTC. The whole variable domain, filled in from reference TRBV19 and TRBJ1-2, reads DGGITQSPKYLFRKEGQNVTLSCEQNLNHDAMYWYRQDPGQGLRLIYYSQIVNDFQKGDIAEGYSVSREKKESFPLTVTSAQKNPTAFYLCASSHDRAYGYTFGSGTRLTVV.

The V and J genes are TRBV5-4 and TRBJ2-3, with 10 bases identical to TRBD2. Germline assignment: CDR1 SGHNT and CDR2 YYREEE (reference sequence). The CDR3 has 16 amino acids. J lost 2 bases, V lost 0 bases, and 3 bases had no gene match. The CDR3 DNA sequence: TGTGCCAGCAGCTTGGCGCTAGCGGGGGCCACAGATACGCAGTATTTT. Encoded protein: CASSLALAGATDTQYF. The whole variable domain, filled in from reference TRBV5-4 and TRBJ2-3, reads ETGVTQSPTHLIKTRGQQVTLRCSSQSGHNTVSWYQQALGQGPQFIFQYYREEENGRGNFPPRFSGLQFPNYSSELNVNALELDDSALYLCASSLALAGATDTQYFGPGTRLTVL.